Below, 24 T cell receptor beta chains from the same sample are listed, as sequenced in a study of T cells in Graves' hyperthyroidism and ophthalmopathy. TCR beta CDR3 regions were amplified from RNA. The study used the HTBI primer set for a first-round RT-PCR of the TCR CDR3. TCRdb called the multiplex PCR reads again in MiXCR, with one record for every CDR3 protein. The table lists 350,000 to 400,000 distinct CDR3 sequences, 15% of them singletons, with roughly 33% in the top ten. The sequenced sample was blood. These receptors were obtained from a woman aged 25 to 39 with Graves' hyperthyroidism.

This clonotype has at least ten counts. The J gene is TRBJ2-1, the V gene TRBV28, with TRBD2 identical over 9 bases. This CDR3 spans 14 amino acids. Germline CDR1 reads MDHEN; CDR2 reads SYDVKM. Germline trimming cut 5 bases from V and 12 bases from J; bases unmatched to any gene: 11. Here the CDR3 DNA reads TGTGCCAGCAGTCTGGCGGGAGGGCCTTTAAGGCAGTTCTTC. Translating gives CASSLAGGPLRQFF.

Only a few counts were recorded for this clonotype. Compared with germline, one end of the junction differs, possibly owing to a read error. The chain has TRBV5-1 and TRBJ2-1; 9 nucleotides match TRBD1. The CDR3 totals 14 residues. In germline, CDR1 is SGHRS, CDR2 YFSETQ. This CDR3 is CASRVQGAYTEQFF. CDR3 nucleotides: TGCGCCAGCCGGGTACAGGGGGCCTACACTGAGCAGTTCTTC.

Ten or more counts support this clonotype. This sequence joins TRBV2 and TRBJ2-1; D is ambiguous. In germline, CDR1 is SNHLY, CDR2 FYNNEI. V was pared by 2 bases and J by 9 bases, with 8 bases between. The CDR3 length is 12 residues. The CDR3 region has the DNA TGTGCCAGCAGTGAAACTGCAACTGAGCAGTTCTTC. Protein: CASSETATEQFF.

This chain links TRBV4-1 with TRBJ2-3; 8 bases agree with TRBD1. With V trimmed by 2 bases and J by 3 bases, 7 bases remained unmatched. The CDR3 loop spans 16 amino acids. Germline V gene lookup returns CDR1 MGHRA and CDR2 YSYEKL. The CDR3 DNA sequence: TGCGCCAGCAGCCAACTGGACAGGGTGAGGACAGATACGCAGTATTTT. It yields the protein CASSQLDRVRTDTQYF.

This clonotype was detected ten times or more. The chain links TRBV28 to TRBJ2-7; D tentatively fits TRBD1 or TRBD2 (5 bases each). CDR1 is MDHEN, CDR2 SYDVKM, per germline. Trimming took 4 bases from V and 5 from J, leaving 12 bases between them. There are 13 residues in the CDR3. CDR3: CASSWSGTHEQYF. For the CDR3, the DNA is TGTGCCAGCAGTTGGTCAGGGACCCACGAGCAGTACTTC.

This chain links TRBV2 with TRBJ2-3, with no clear D. CDR1 and CDR2 (germline): SNHLY, FYNNEI. The CDR3 spans 15 residues. With 7 bases removed from V and 0 bases from J, the gap between germline ends came to 14 bases. The CDR3 sequence: CASKGGPSSTDTQYF. CDR3 bases: TGTGCCAGCAAGGGCGGTCCTTCTAGCACAGATACGCAGTATTTT. The variable domain in full, with the rest retrieved from reference TRBV2 and TRBJ2-3, is EPEVTQTPSHQVTQMGQEVILRCVPISNHLYFYWYRQILGQKVEFLVSFYNNEISEKSEIFDDQFSVERPDGSNFTLKIRSTKLEDSAMYFCASKGGPSSTDTQYFGPGTRLTVL.

Points on this clonotype: A much larger clone differs from this one at a single base, so this may be a read error. The V gene is TRBV6-2 or TRBV6-3, the J gene TRBJ2-5; 7 positions agree with TRBD1. V trimming: 6 bases; J trimming: 2 bases; junction bases outside the gene matches: 9. The CDR3 covers 15 residues. Germline lookup yields CDR1 MNHEY and CDR2 SVGEGT. DNA for the CDR3: TGTGCCAGCAGAACAGGGGAGATTACTCAAGAGACCCAGTACTTC. The encoded protein is CASRTGEITQETQYF.

This clonotype occurred many times. The chain combines TRBV20-1 with TRBJ1-2; TRBD1 matches 9 bases. The ends lost 5 bases at V and 3 bases at J; junction bases unmatched: 4. The CDR3 length is 13 residues. Germline assignment: CDR1 DFQATT and CDR2 SNEGSKA (reference sequence). This CDR3 is CSAPRQGDYGYTF. The CDR3 nucleotides are TGCAGTGCTCCCCGACAGGGGGACTATGGCTACACCTTC.

Ten or more counts support this clonotype. The rearrangement links TRBV7-6 to TRBJ2-7; 8 bases match TRBD1. The CDR3 contains 15 residues. Germline CDR1 SGHVS, CDR2 FNYEAQ. V lost 5 bases, J lost 5 bases, and 11 bases stayed unmatched. The CDR3 protein is CASSPRTGKTDEQYF. In DNA, the CDR3 is TGTGCCAGCAGCCCCAGGACAGGGAAAACTGACGAGCAGTACTTC.

The J gene is TRBJ2-2, the V gene TRBV29-1; D is unclear. This CDR3 is built from 11 residues. The germline V gene encodes CDR1 SQVTM and CDR2 ANQGSEA. V gave up 2 bases and J gave up 6 bases, with 4 bases separating them. The CDR3 DNA sequence: TGCAGCGTTGAATTTGCCGGGGAGCTGTTTTTT. This codes for CSVEFAGELFF.

The rearrangement uses TRBV10-3 and TRBJ2-3; D gene unclear. Trimming shortened V by 6 bases and J by 0 bases, and 10 bases separated the two germline ends. Germline assignment: CDR1 ENHRY and CDR2 SYGVKD. The CDR3 has 14 residues. CDR3 bases: TGTGCCATCAGGGCCGAACCCAGCACAGATACGCAGTATTTT. Protein sequence: CAIRAEPSTDTQYF.

The sample holds a few counts of this clonotype. This chain connects TRBV5-1 to TRBJ2-3, with D perhaps matching TRBD1 or TRBD2 (5 bases each). This CDR3 contains 15 residues. The germline V gene encodes CDR1 SGHRS and CDR2 YFSETQ. The germline V and J ends were trimmed by 4 bases and 0 bases, with 12 bases remaining between them. The CDR3 DNA reads TGCGCCAGCAGCAGCCCGGGACGTAGCACAGATACGCAGTATTTT. It specifies CASSSPGRSTDTQYF.

As for this clonotype: A read error is possible here, since a much larger clone lies one base away. The chain recombines TRBV4-2 with TRBJ1-1, with 8 bases identical to TRBD1. CDR1 and CDR2 from the germline V gene are LGHNA and YNFKEQ. The CDR3 is 16 amino acids. CDR3 coding DNA: TGTGCCAGCAGCTTCAGGGGGCAGGTGATGAACACTGAAACTTTCTTT. Translated: CASSFRGQVMNTETFF.

In regard to this clonotype: This may be a read error, as it is one base from a much larger clone. The chain has TRBV30 and TRBJ1-5; no clear D. This CDR3 comprises 15 residues. Germline-derived CDR1 and CDR2 are GTSNPN and SVGIG (reference sequence). The CDR3 coding sequence is TGTGCCTGGAGTGTTCCGGGCAGTCAAAATCAGCCCCGGCATTTT. Translated: CAWSVPGSQNQPRHF. Looking up the rest from reference TRBV30 and TRBJ1-5 gives the full variable domain: SQTIHQWPATLVQPVGSPLSLECTVEGTSNPNLYWYRQAAGRGLQLLFYSVGIGQISSEVPQNLSASRPQDRQFILSSKKLLLSDSGFYLCAWSVPGSQNQPRHFGDGTRLSIL.

The rearrangement links TRBV5-1 to TRBJ2-7; 8 bases are a match to TRBD1. From germline, CDR1 is SGHRS and CDR2 YFSETQ. The trim removed 2 bases at V and 3 bases at J, leaving 4 bases unmatched. The CDR3 is made up of 14 amino acids. The CDR3 nucleotides read TGCGCCAGCAGCTTTGACAGGGGCGACTACGAGCAGTACTTC. Translated: CASSFDRGDYEQYF.

This clonotype has at least ten counts. V gene TRBV28 combines with J gene TRBJ2-7, with TRBD2 as a possible D gene (7 bases). This CDR3 contains 14 residues. V lost 5 bases and J 3 bases, leaving 14 bases between the germline ends. CDR1 and CDR2 (germline): MDHEN, SYDVKM. The CDR3 protein is CASSRGGGLYEQYF. In DNA form, the CDR3 reads TGTGCCAGCAGTAGGGGGGGGGGTCTCTACGAGCAGTACTTC.

This clonotype was counted between two and nine times. The chain carries TRBV5-1 and TRBJ2-1, with D unresolved. Germline V gives CDR1 SGHRS, CDR2 YFSETQ. The germline V and J ends were trimmed by 5 bases and 6 bases, with 9 bases remaining between them. There are 12 residues in the CDR3. CDR3 region: CASSRDFNEQFF. Here the CDR3 DNA reads TGCGCCAGCAGTCGTGATTTCAATGAGCAGTTCTTC.

This clonotype was counted at least ten times. J is TRBJ1-2 and V is TRBV6-2 or TRBV6-3; D possibly corresponds to TRBD1 (5 bases). The germline V gene has CDR1 MNHEY and CDR2 SVGEGT. The V gene lost 4 bases and the J gene lost 1 base, with 7 bases spanning the gap. This CDR3 comprises 13 residues. The CDR3 bases are TGTGCCAGCAGTTTGACAGTTAACTATGGCTACACCTTC. It specifies CASSLTVNYGYTF.

J is TRBJ2-1 and V is TRBV15; 8 nucleotides match TRBD1. J lost 4 bases, V lost 0 bases, and 8 bases had no gene match. Germline CDR1 reads LNHNV; CDR2 reads YYDKDF (reference sequence). The CDR3 covers 17 residues. The CDR3 nucleotides are TGTGCCACCAGCAGAGATATCGGACAGGGTGGGTACAATGAGCAGTTCTTC. Translation: CATSRDIGQGGYNEQFF. Using reference TRBV15 and TRBJ2-1 for the parts outside the CDR3, the full variable domain is DAMVIQNPRYQVTQFGKPVTLSCSQTLNHNVMYWYQQKSSQAPKLLFHYYDKDFNNEADTPDNFQSRRPNTSFCFLDIRSPGLGDTAMYLCATSRDIGQGGYNEQFFGPGTRLTVL.

A few counts support this clonotype. The rearrangement joins TRBV20-1 to TRBJ2-5; 8 bases map to TRBD1. Germline V gene data show CDR1 as DFQATT and CDR2 as SNEGSKA (reference sequence). The junction had 4 bases not matched to a gene; V was cut back by 7 bases and J by 3 bases. This CDR3 contains 12 residues. CDR3 sequence reads: CSEGQGKETQYF. In DNA form, the CDR3 reads TGCAGTGAAGGACAGGGAAAAGAGACCCAGTACTTC.

V usage is TRBV19 and J usage is TRBJ2-2; maybe TRBD1 (6 bases). The CDR3 runs 14 residues. Trimming took 5 bases from V and 6 from J, leaving 13 bases between them. CDR1 LNHDA and CDR2 SQIVND come from the germline V gene (reference sequence). The CDR3 loop is CASSFSGAPGELFF. The CDR3 DNA follows: TGTGCCAGTAGTTTCTCAGGGGCGCCCGGGGAGCTGTTTTTT.

This clonotype was counted at least ten times. The chain couples TRBV11-2 to TRBJ2-3; TRBD2 aligns across 9 bases. V lost 5 bases, J lost 0 bases, and 3 bases stayed unmatched. The CDR3 sequence is 15 residues long. CDR1 is SGHAT and CDR2 is FQNNGV in the germline V gene. CDR3 DNA sequence: TGTGCCAGCAGCCTAACTAGCGGGAGCACAGATACGCAGTATTTT. Translation: CASSLTSGSTDTQYF.

The chain recombines TRBV5-1 with TRBJ2-6; 8 nucleotides align to TRBD1. Germline V lookup: CDR1 SGHRS, CDR2 YFSETQ. J lost 0 bases, V lost 3 bases, and 11 bases had no gene match. The CDR3 has 19 amino acids. CDR3 sequence: CASSSYRDRRRSGANVLTF. Here the CDR3 DNA reads TGCGCCAGCAGCTCCTACCGGGACAGGAGACGCTCTGGGGCCAACGTCCTGACTTTC.

This clonotype was counted at least ten times. The J gene is TRBJ2-1, the V gene TRBV20-1, with 8 bases identical to TRBD2. There are 16 residues in the CDR3. With V trimmed by 2 bases and J by 3 bases, 9 bases remained unmatched. Germline CDR1 is DFQATT and CDR2 is SNEGSKA (reference sequence). CDR3 DNA sequence: TGCAGTGCTAGAAAACCCGGGACTAGGAACTACAATGAGCAGTTCTTC. The encoded protein is CSARKPGTRNYNEQFF.